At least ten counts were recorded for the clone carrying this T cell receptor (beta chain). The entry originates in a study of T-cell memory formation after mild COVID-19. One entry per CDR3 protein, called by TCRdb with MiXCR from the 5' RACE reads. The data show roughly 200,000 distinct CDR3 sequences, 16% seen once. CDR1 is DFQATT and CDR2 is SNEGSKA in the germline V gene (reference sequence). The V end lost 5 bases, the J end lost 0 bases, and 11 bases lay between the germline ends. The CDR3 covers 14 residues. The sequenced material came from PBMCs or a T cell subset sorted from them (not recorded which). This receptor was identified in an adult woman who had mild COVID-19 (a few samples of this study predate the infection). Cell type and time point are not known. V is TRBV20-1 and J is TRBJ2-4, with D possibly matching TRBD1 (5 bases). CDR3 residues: CSALDSPAKNIQYF. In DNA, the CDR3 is TGCAGTGCTCTCGACAGCCCAGCCAAAAACATTCAGTACTTC.